This TCR beta chain was profiled in a study of Ad26.COV2.S vaccination and SARS-CoV-2 variants. Background on the study: Trial arm assignment for the donor was COV1001 Ad26.COV2.S. The study gave Ad26.COV2.S intramuscularly, once or twice 56 days apart.

Trimming shortened V by 4 bases and J by 4 bases, and 13 bases separated the two germline ends. Germline CDR1 LNHDA, CDR2 SQIVND (reference sequence). The length of the CDR3 is 15 residues. The table came from immunoSEQ multiplex PCR; TCRdb's copy has only in-frame clones and leaves some out. The table has roughly 400,000 clones, 89% seen once; the top ten hold about 1.9%. Findings and limits, study-wide: Possible underestimation of total T cell responses by the TCR breadth and depth analyses was noted. Vaccinees showed greater spike-specific TCR breadth than placebo recipients.

The sample's treatment: about 20 received Ad26.COV2.S at low or high dose, single or two shots; five or six received placebo; per-sample allocation not given. Day 63 after the first vaccine or placebo injection was the time point for sampling. Remarks on this clone: Its antigen is not known.

The TCR was taken from a person between 18 and 65 years old who received the Ad26.COV2.S COVID-19 vaccine or a placebo. V gene TRBV19 combines with J gene TRBJ2-2; perhaps TRBD2 as D (6 bases). This specimen was peripheral blood, taken in a trial of Ad26.COV2.S vaccine versus placebo. DNA for the CDR3: TGTGCCAGTAGTAGGAGGGGTCCTTCCACCGGGGAGCTGTTTTTT. Translating it yields CASSRRGPSTGELFF.